Following are 32 T cell receptor beta chains from one sample sequenced in a study of T cell repertoires in cytomegalovirus infection. TCRdb passed the reads through MiXCR, listing each CDR3 protein once. The table records approximately 500,000 distinct CDR3 sequences, 16% of them present only once. The material sequenced was CD8+ T cells from PBMCs. The receptors were sampled from a human donor in good health (CMV status not recorded). Some clones in this sample may be carry-over from other donors' samples.

This clonotype was counted at least ten times. This chain connects TRBV12-3 or TRBV12-4 to TRBJ2-2; D gene uncertain. V gave up 3 bases and J gave up 2 bases, with 1 base separating them. CDR3 size: 12 residues. CDR3 protein: CASSFNTGELFF. The CDR3 DNA follows: TGTGCCAGCAGTTTTAACACCGGGGAGCTGTTTTTT.

This clonotype has a count of ten or more. The chain couples TRBV27 to TRBJ2-1; TRBD1 matches 7 bases. Germline assignment: CDR1 MNHEY and CDR2 SMNVEV (reference sequence). The CDR3 sequence is 13 residues long. Unmatched junction bases numbered 8, after V lost 6 bases and J lost 9 bases. CDR3 protein: CASSRDSLAEQFF. CDR3 in DNA: TGTGCCAGCAGCCGGGACAGCTTGGCTGAGCAGTTCTTC.

As concerns this clonotype: With a much larger clone just one base away, this may be a read error. This CDR3 is missing its conserved last phenylalanine or tryptophan, likely due to a read error. The V and J genes are TRBV7-6 and TRBJ2-7, with D possibly being TRBD1 (5 bases). The CDR3 sequence is 15 residues long. Germline V lookup: CDR1 SGHVS, CDR2 FNYEAQ. Trimming removed 3 bases from V and 3 bases from J, with 15 bases in between. The CDR3: CASSLSTVAGYEQYL. In DNA, the CDR3 is TGTGCCAGCAGCTTGTCGACAGTGGCTGGCTACGAGCAGTACTTA.

Remarks on this clonotype: An end of the junction does not agree with germline; a read error may underlie this. This chain connects TRBV27 to TRBJ1-3; D is uncertain. CDR1 is MNHEY, CDR2 SMNVEV, per germline (reference sequence). This CDR3 is built from 15 residues. Here the CDR3 reads CASSPGPPSGKTIYF. The CDR3 DNA is TGTGCCAGCAGCCCAGGTCCCCCCTCTGGAAAAACCATATATTTT.

The rearrangement joins TRBV10-1 to TRBJ1-1, with 9 bases that match TRBD1. This CDR3 is 13 amino acids long. Germline V lookup: CDR1 WNHNN, CDR2 SYGVQD (reference sequence). Trimming took 3 bases from V and 10 from J; bases not matched to a gene: 6. The CDR3 reads CASSDPGQGRAFF. CDR3 sequence (DNA): TGCGCCAGCAGTGATCCGGGACAGGGTCGAGCTTTCTTT.

This clonotype has only a few counts. This sequence joins TRBV29-1 and TRBJ2-3; D perhaps matches TRBD1 (5 bases). Trimming removed 7 bases at V and 0 bases at J, with 14 bases between. The CDR3 length is 14 residues. CDR1 and CDR2 from the germline V gene are SQVTM and ANQGSEA. The CDR3 loop reads CSAEGHPSTDTQYF. In DNA form, the CDR3 reads TGCAGCGCCGAAGGACATCCTAGCACAGATACGCAGTATTTT.

This clonotype appeared a single time. The conserved phenylalanine or tryptophan normally closing the CDR3 is absent here, so this likely arose from a read error. Because the CDR3's place on the DNA is in doubt, the DNA is left out and the CDR3 is given as listed by TCRdb. The chain combines TRBV7-6 with TRBJ2-1; the D call of TRBD2 is as the table states it, not checked on the DNA. In germline, CDR1 is SGHVS, CDR2 FNYEAQ. The length of the CDR3 is 18 amino acids, counting both ends. The CDR3 sequence: CASSFPGMRLENYNEQLL.

This clonotype appeared many times. The V and J genes are TRBV27 and TRBJ2-1; D is possibly TRBD2 (6 bases). The CDR3 covers 15 residues. Germline V CDR1 and CDR2: MNHEY, SMNVEV (reference sequence). Between the trimmed V and J ends, which lost 0 bases and 6 bases, there was a span of 12 bases. The CDR3 here is CASSLSRGGLNEQFF. CDR3 sequence (DNA): TGTGCCAGCAGTTTATCGAGAGGAGGGCTCAATGAGCAGTTCTTC.

This clonotype came up many times. This chain joins TRBV27 and TRBJ2-1; 7 nucleotides match TRBD1. The length of the CDR3 is 14 residues. The trim removed 2 bases at V and 7 bases at J, leaving 5 bases unmatched. CDR1 MNHEY and CDR2 SMNVEV come from the germline V gene (reference sequence). The CDR3 DNA follows: TGTGCCAGCAGTTTAAAAGGGGGCATGAATGAGCAGTTCTTC. Its protein product is CASSLKGGMNEQFF.

The chain joins TRBV3-1 to TRBJ2-1, with D perhaps matching TRBD2 (6 bases). Germline CDR1 LGHDT, CDR2 YNNKEL (reference sequence). CDR3 length: 12 residues. The V gene lost 5 bases and the J gene lost 8 bases, with 10 bases spanning the gap. CDR3 coding DNA: TGTGCCAGCAGCGATAGGGAGGATGAGCAGTTCTTC. This translates into CASSDREDEQFF.

This clonotype has more than one count but fewer than ten. This sequence joins TRBV7-3 and TRBJ2-1; perhaps TRBD2 as D (5 bases). The CDR3 is 15 amino acids. CDR1 is SGHTA and CDR2 is FQGTGA in the germline V gene. The V end lost 5 bases, the J end lost 0 bases, and 11 bases lay between the germline ends. The CDR3 reads CASSPLGDSYNEQFF. The CDR3 DNA reads as TGTGCCAGCAGCCCACTGGGAGACTCCTACAATGAGCAGTTCTTC.

The rearrangement links TRBV2 to TRBJ2-3; 9 bases agree with TRBD1. The V segment lost 2 bases and the J segment 3 bases; nucleotides outside the gene matches: 3. Per germline, CDR1 SNHLY and CDR2 FYNNEI. The CDR3 spans 15 residues. CDR3 sequence (DNA): TGTGCCAGCAGTGAATGGGGACAGGGTACAGATACGCAGTATTTT. Translation gives CASSEWGQGTDTQYF.

This clonotype was seen ten or more times. The chain has TRBV19 and TRBJ1-6, with D unclear. V was cut by 6 bases and J by 0 bases, with 12 bases left in between. The CDR3 sequence is 16 residues long. CDR1 is LNHDA, CDR2 SQIVND, per germline (reference sequence). For the CDR3, the DNA is TGTGCCAGTAGCAACGGTCTCGTCTCCTATAATTCACCCCTCCACTTT. It specifies CASSNGLVSYNSPLHF.

This chain uses TRBV3-1 with TRBJ2-1, with 8 bases fitting TRBD2. The V segment lost 0 bases and the J segment 9 bases; nucleotides outside the gene matches: 7. This CDR3 has 15 residues. In germline, CDR1 is LGHDT, CDR2 YNNKEL (reference sequence). CDR3 protein: CASSQDLGGLGEQFF. CDR3 in DNA: TGTGCCAGCAGCCAAGATCTGGGGGGACTAGGTGAGCAGTTCTTC.

This clonotype has just one count. This rearrangement joins TRBV25-1 to TRBJ2-2; 9 bases match TRBD1. The germline CDR1 and CDR2 sequences are MGHDK and SYGVNS. CDR3 size: 14 residues. With 8 bases clipped from V and 5 bases from J, the junction kept 6 bases outside the gene matches. DNA of the CDR3: TGTGCCAGCTCGGGGACAGGGCTAACCGGGGAGCTGTTTTTT. It codes for CASSGTGLTGELFF.

This clonotype was seen more than once but under ten times. The V call is TRBV7-9, the J call TRBJ2-3; 13 bases agree with TRBD2. Germline lookup yields CDR1 SEHNR and CDR2 FQNEAQ (reference sequence). V was clipped by 3 bases and J by 1 base; unmatched bases: 13. The CDR3 extends over 20 amino acids. CDR3 bases: TGTGCCAGCAGCTTCCCGATAACTAGCGGGGGGGTTGGCGGCACAGATACGCAGTATTTT. This translates into CASSFPITSGGVGGTDTQYF.

This clonotype was counted ten times or more. The rearrangement links TRBV12-3 or TRBV12-4 to TRBJ2-1, with 11 bases identical to TRBD2. The junction had 12 bases not matched to a gene; V was cut back by 6 bases and J by 2 bases. The CDR3 runs to 18 residues. The CDR3 nucleotides are TGTGCCAGCAGGGGGCTATCTAGCGGGGGGCACCCCTACAATGAGCAGTTCTTC. It yields the protein CASRGLSSGGHPYNEQFF.

This clonotype was found a few times. The chain joins TRBV5-4 to TRBJ2-1; the match to TRBD2 covers 16 bases. The CDR3 consists of 18 residues. The germline V gene encodes CDR1 SGHNT and CDR2 YYREEE (reference sequence). The J segment lost 2 bases and the V segment lost 1 base, leaving 3 bases of the junction unmatched. DNA of the CDR3: TGTGCCAGCAGCTTGCCGGGACTAGCGGGGGGGACCTACAATGAGCAGTTCTTC. Translation: CASSLPGLAGGTYNEQFF.

The chain is built from TRBV25-1 and TRBJ2-1; D might be TRBD2 (5 bases). The germline V gene has CDR1 MGHDK and CDR2 SYGVNS. V dropped 4 bases and J dropped 4 bases, with 8 bases sitting between them. The length of the CDR3 is 13 residues. DNA for the CDR3: TGTGCCAGCAGTGGAGGACTGTACAATGAGCAGTTCTTC. It yields the protein CASSGGLYNEQFF.

The rearrangement joins TRBV20-1 to TRBJ1-2; 10 nucleotides align to TRBD1. The germline V gene encodes CDR1 DFQATT and CDR2 SNEGSKA (reference sequence). V shed 2 bases, J shed 8 bases, and the junction held 11 bases outside the gene matches. The CDR3 has 15 residues. The CDR3 nucleotides are TGCAGTGCTAGATCCAGGAGGGACAGGGGTGGGGGCTACACCTTC. This codes for CSARSRRDRGGGYTF.

The chain has TRBV6-1 and TRBJ1-5; 7 bases match TRBD1. The CDR3 contains 15 residues. V lost 6 bases, J lost 6 bases, and 11 bases stayed unmatched. Germline V lookup: CDR1 MNHNS, CDR2 SASEGT. Here the CDR3 DNA reads TGTGCCAGCAGAGTCGACAGGGCGTCTGGTCAGCCCCAGCATTTT. Translating it yields CASRVDRASGQPQHF.

This clonotype was detected only a few times. The chain employs TRBV20-1 and TRBJ2-1; TRBD2 aligns across 9 bases. Trimming at V came to 0 bases and at J to 9 bases, leaving 9 bases not matched to a gene. This CDR3 has 15 amino acids. Per the germline V gene, CDR1 is DFQATT and CDR2 is SNEGSKA (reference sequence). The CDR3 bases are TGCAGTGCTAGAGATCCGGGCGGGAGGGCCGGTGAGCAGTTCTTC. It is translated as CSARDPGGRAGEQFF.

This clonotype appeared many times. The V call is TRBV12-3 or TRBV12-4, the J call TRBJ2-1; the match to TRBD2 covers 11 bases. The CDR3 loop spans 18 amino acids. V shed 6 bases, J shed 2 bases, and the junction held 12 bases outside the gene matches. In DNA form, the CDR3 reads TGTGCCAGCAGCGGGACAGTGTTGACTAGCGGGGCCTACAATGAGCAGTTCTTC. As protein: CASSGTVLTSGAYNEQFF.

The table lists this clonotype with a few counts. This chain uses TRBV9 with TRBJ2-2; D unresolved. Germline CDR1 is SGDLS and CDR2 is YYNGEE. The CDR3 runs 12 residues. V was cut by 3 bases and J by 8 bases, with 8 bases left in between. The CDR3 region is CASSGSAGELFF. The CDR3 nucleotides read TGTGCCAGCAGCGGAAGTGCTGGGGAGCTGTTTTTT.

This sequence joins TRBV28 and TRBJ2-1; weak D call: TRBD2 (6 bases). Germline loops: CDR1 MDHEN, CDR2 SYDVKM. The CDR3 runs to 16 residues. V lost 3 bases and J lost 0, with 12 bases in between. The CDR3 region is CASSLGGKSSYNEQFF. CDR3 coding DNA: TGTGCCAGCAGTTTGGGCGGGAAGAGCTCCTACAATGAGCAGTTCTTC.

There are many counts of this clonotype. The chain has TRBV12-3 or TRBV12-4 and TRBJ1-1; no firm D call. Trimming took 3 bases from V and 3 from J, leaving 14 bases between them. This CDR3 is 15 amino acids long. CDR3 in amino acids: CASSFWELKDTEAFF. The CDR3 nucleotides read TGTGCCAGCAGTTTCTGGGAGTTGAAGGACACTGAAGCTTTCTTT.

This clonotype was seen a handful of times. V usage is TRBV5-1 and J usage is TRBJ2-7; TRBD2 might be the D (5 bases). Trimming shortened V by 3 bases and J by 5 bases, and 12 bases separated the two germline ends. The CDR3 sequence is 13 residues long. Per germline, CDR1 SGHRS and CDR2 YFSETQ. The chain's CDR3 is CASSYRTVDEQYF. For the CDR3, the DNA is TGCGCCAGCAGCTACCGGACTGTGGACGAGCAGTACTTC.

The gene calls are TRBV4-1 and TRBJ2-2; D ambiguous. V shed 0 bases and J shed 6 bases, with 5 bases lying between them. This CDR3 has 13 amino acids. Germline V CDR1 and CDR2: MGHRA, YSYEKL. CDR3 sequence: CASSQERAGELFF. The CDR3 coding sequence is TGCGCCAGCAGCCAAGAAAGGGCCGGGGAGCTGTTTTTT.

V gene TRBV14 combines with J gene TRBJ1-3; D gene ambiguous. CDR1 and CDR2 from the germline V gene are SGHDN and FVKESK. CDR3 length equals 11 residues. Trimming pared 2 bases from V and 8 bases from J, leaving 4 bases between. The CDR3 here is CASSQKDTIYF. The DNA for the CDR3 is TGTGCCAGCAGCCAAAAAGACACCATATATTTT.

This clonotype came up many times. V usage is TRBV7-9 and J usage is TRBJ1-2, with 7 bases fitting TRBD1. The CDR3 spans 14 residues. CDR1 SEHNR and CDR2 FQNEAQ come from the germline V gene (reference sequence). Unmatched junction bases numbered 7, after V lost 5 bases and J lost 4 bases. In nucleotides, the CDR3 is TGTGCCAGCAGCAAGGGGACAGTCCTCTATGGCTACACCTTC. Encoded protein: CASSKGTVLYGYTF.

The rearrangement uses TRBV14 and TRBJ1-2, with 10 positions matching TRBD1. Germline values: CDR1 SGHDN, CDR2 FVKESK. The trim removed 2 bases at V and 7 bases at J, leaving 10 bases unmatched. The CDR3 loop spans 16 amino acids. As DNA, the CDR3 is TGTGCCAGCAGCCAATACAGACAGGGGGCGACGGTTGGCTACACCTTC. Its translation is CASSQYRQGATVGYTF.

The J gene is TRBJ1-5, the V gene TRBV15; no firm D call. The CDR3 loop spans 15 amino acids. The germline V gene encodes CDR1 LNHNV and CDR2 YYDKDF (reference sequence). The V end was cut by 0 bases, the J end by 1 base, with 7 bases between. DNA of the CDR3: TGTGCCACCAGCAGAGATCTCTCCAGCAATCAGCCCCAGCATTTT. This encodes CATSRDLSSNQPQHF. The entire variable domain, with the rest obtained from reference TRBV15 and TRBJ1-5, is as follows: DAMVIQNPRYQVTQFGKPVTLSCSQTLNHNVMYWYQQKSSQAPKLLFHYYDKDFNNEADTPDNFQSRRPNTSFCFLDIRSPGLGDTAMYLCATSRDLSSNQPQHFGDGTRLSIL.